This record concerns one T cell receptor (beta chain) sequence. Its specificity is not known. Only in-frame clones appear in the TCRdb table, and some are missing; sequencing was by immunoSEQ multiplex PCR. The table records approximately 110,000 clones, over 75% of them present only once. These data originate in a study of T cell responses to AZD1222 COVID-19 vaccine. About the research overall: Analyses pooled second doses at about 4 or about 12 weeks. Study-level findings and limits: No day 14 peak samples; only post-peak repertoires were characterized. Only 5 to 7 AZD1222 recipients were seropositive at baseline. Donors were largely white British and mainly female; clonal diversity was possibly underestimated.

V lost 1 base, J lost 10 bases, and 20 bases lay in between. Germline CDR1 reads MGHRA; CDR2 reads YSYEKL. The CDR3 spans 17 residues. This sequence originates from an adult in good health. The rearrangement joins TRBV4-1 to TRBJ1-6; D perhaps matches TRBD1 (5 bases). The sample here was peripheral blood, taken on day 0 of AZD1222 vaccination. CDR3: CASSQGPRRQGNSPLHF. The CDR3 DNA follows: TGCGCCAGCAGCCAAGGTCCGCGTCGGCAGGGTAACTCACCCCTCCACTTT.